Below are 20 T cell receptor beta chains sequenced from a single sample in a study of T cells in Graves' hyperthyroidism and ophthalmopathy. Amplification of TCR beta CDR3 regions was performed using RNA transcripts as template. A set of HTBI primers served as the primers for a first-round RT-PCR of the TCR CDR3. Each CDR3 protein gets one entry after TCRdb re-called the multiplex PCR reads with MiXCR. The sample gives under 350,000 distinct CDR3 sequences, around 25% of which show up once; about 30% is in the top ten. Sequencing was done on a sample of blood. The source is a man aged 35 to 55 with Graves' hyperthyroidism that later progressed to Graves' ophthalmopathy.

The table lists this clonotype with many counts. The V gene is TRBV7-9, the J gene TRBJ1-1; D is ambiguous. Trimming removed 0 bases at V and 2 bases at J, with 4 bases between. Germline values: CDR1 SEHNR, CDR2 FQNEAQ (reference sequence). The CDR3 is 13 residues long. The CDR3 reads CASSLALNTEAFF. CDR3 coding DNA: TGTGCCAGCAGCTTAGCGTTAAACACTGAAGCTTTCTTT.

This clonotype was found many times. This rearrangement joins TRBV30 to TRBJ1-6; the match to TRBD1 covers 10 bases. The V gene end was trimmed by 2 bases and the J gene end by 7 bases; junction bases not matched to a gene: 11. The CDR3 extends over 17 amino acids. Germline V gives CDR1 GTSNPN, CDR2 SVGIG (reference sequence). The CDR3 spells CAWSRETGGAGNSPLHF. CDR3 nucleotide sequence: TGTGCCTGGAGTAGGGAGACAGGGGGCGCGGGGAATTCACCCCTCCACTTT.

This clonotype appeared many times. This sequence joins TRBV12-3 or TRBV12-4 and TRBJ1-2; 9 bases agree with TRBD1. There are 13 residues in the CDR3. The ends lost 7 bases at V and 6 bases at J; junction bases unmatched: 6. CDR3 loop: CASKTGTGHGYTF. The CDR3 nucleotides read TGTGCCAGCAAGACCGGGACAGGGCATGGCTACACCTTC.

The CDR3 DNA follows: TGTGCCAGTAGTATCCACCCCGGACAGGGTGGCTACACCTTC. Its translation: CASSIHPGQGGYTF. The J gene is TRBJ1-2, the V gene TRBV19; TRBD1 matches at 8 bases. V was pared by 3 bases and J by 7 bases, with 7 bases of the junction left unmatched. CDR1 is LNHDA, CDR2 SQIVND, per germline (reference sequence). This CDR3 is built from 14 residues.

This clonotype was seen ten or more times. This chain joins TRBV27 and TRBJ1-2, with a tentative D call TRBD1 (5 bases). This CDR3 spans 15 amino acids. The V and J ends lost 3 bases and 2 bases respectively, with 13 bases between them. Per the germline V gene, CDR1 is MNHEY and CDR2 is SMNVEV (reference sequence). The CDR3 DNA follows: TGTGCCAGCAGTTTGGACCTCCGGGGCAACTATGGCTACACCTTC. Its protein product is CASSLDLRGNYGYTF.

This clonotype was seen repeatedly, ten times or more. CDR3 loop: CASSFLNTEAFF. The CDR3 DNA follows: TGTGCCAGCAGCTTTTTGAACACTGAAGCTTTCTTT. The V call is TRBV7-8, the J call TRBJ1-1; D ambiguous. V gave up 3 bases and J gave up 0 bases, with 2 bases separating them. Germline loops: CDR1 SGHVS, CDR2 FQNEAQ. The CDR3 has 12 residues.

This clonotype was seen repeatedly, ten times or more. A much larger clone lies a single base off, so this may be a read error. The J gene is TRBJ1-3, the V gene TRBV6-1; possible D gene TRBD1, 6 bases. The CDR3 sequence is 14 residues long. Germline V gene lookup returns CDR1 MNHNS and CDR2 SASEGT. This chain's CDR3 is CAGSNIKPEGVKYF. CDR3 DNA: TGTGCCGGCAGCAACATCAAACCCGAGGGGGTAAAGTATTTT.

This clonotype showed up many times. The V call is TRBV7-9, the J call TRBJ2-7; D remains unclear. The CDR3 has 12 amino acids. Germline V gives CDR1 SEHNR, CDR2 FQNEAQ (reference sequence). Trimming removed 6 bases at V and 2 bases at J, with 8 bases between. CDR3 sequence (DNA): TGTGCCAGCAGTCCAGACCCCTACGAGCAGTACTTC. Encoded protein: CASSPDPYEQYF.

This rearrangement joins TRBV11-2 to TRBJ1-1; TRBD1 agrees at 10 bases. In germline, CDR1 is SGHAT, CDR2 FQNNGV. This CDR3 is 17 amino acids long. V trimming: 0 bases; J trimming: 3 bases; junction bases outside the gene matches: 7. The CDR3 spells CASSLDSTGTGDTEAFF. As DNA, the CDR3 is TGTGCCAGCAGCTTAGATTCCACCGGGACAGGGGACACTGAAGCTTTCTTT.

In this sample, this clonotype turned up many times. The V gene is TRBV7-3, the J gene TRBJ2-7; 8 bases match TRBD1. The CDR3 consists of 14 residues. With V trimmed by 4 bases and J by 6 bases, 8 bases remained unmatched. Germline V lookup: CDR1 SGHTA, CDR2 FQGTGA. CDR3 loop: CASSSQGVLGEQYF. The DNA of the CDR3 is TGTGCCAGCAGCTCACAGGGGGTGTTGGGCGAGCAGTACTTC.

The chain has TRBV28 and TRBJ1-1; 8 bases match TRBD1. This CDR3 has 19 residues. V dropped 5 bases and J dropped 3; count of bases not matched to a gene: 20. Germline-derived CDR1 and CDR2 are MDHEN and SYDVKM. CDR3 coding DNA: TGTGCCAGCAGTCCCTTCGCCAGGGGGCATCTCGCAGTGGACACTGAAGCTTTCTTT. Encoded protein: CASSPFARGHLAVDTEAFF.

In this sample, this clonotype turned up many times. The chain employs TRBV19 and TRBJ1-1, with D possibly matching TRBD1 (5 bases). Germline-derived CDR1 and CDR2 are LNHDA and SQIVND (reference sequence). V was trimmed by 3 bases and J by 4 bases, leaving 9 bases between them. The CDR3 covers 13 residues. In DNA, the CDR3 is TGTGCCAGTAGTATGCGGCAGGGCACTGAAGCTTTCTTT. Protein sequence: CASSMRQGTEAFF.

The sample holds many counts of this clonotype. The genes are TRBV7-9 and TRBJ1-3; a possible D gene is TRBD1 (6 bases). The CDR3 spans 14 residues. CDR1 is SEHNR and CDR2 is FQNEAQ in the germline V gene (reference sequence). V lost 4 bases to trimming and J lost 3 bases, with 10 bases between them. This chain's CDR3 is CASSSSGVGNTIYF. The CDR3 nucleotides are TGTGCCAGCAGCTCCTCAGGGGTTGGAAACACCATATATTTT.

This clonotype was detected ten times or more. The chain has TRBV6-1 and TRBJ1-1; unclear D gene. The V and J ends lost 6 bases and 0 bases respectively, with 17 bases between them. Per the germline V gene, CDR1 is MNHNS and CDR2 is SASEGT. This CDR3 is 16 amino acids long. CDR3 nucleotides: TGTGCCAGCAGGGGAGGTGGGGAATTGATGAACACTGAAGCTTTCTTT. Translated, it gives CASRGGGELMNTEAFF.

This clonotype was detected ten times or more. This sequence joins TRBV29-1 and TRBJ2-7, with D perhaps being TRBD1 or TRBD2 (5 bases each). The CDR3 consists of 14 residues. Germline CDR1 reads SQVTM; CDR2 reads ANQGSEA. Trimming took off 2 bases at V and 5 bases at J, with 16 bases between the two ends. CDR3 sequence: CSVEWLGGPDEQYF. The CDR3 bases are TGCAGCGTTGAATGGCTTGGGGGTCCGGACGAGCAGTACTTC.

This sequence joins TRBV2 and TRBJ2-2; 11 positions agree with TRBD2. The CDR3 covers 17 residues. Germline values: CDR1 SNHLY, CDR2 FYNNEI. The J segment lost 4 bases and the V segment lost 4 bases, leaving 8 bases of the junction unmatched. The CDR3: CASSAGIGLAGTGELFF. The CDR3 DNA is TGTGCCAGCAGTGCGGGCATCGGACTAGCGGGCACCGGGGAGCTGTTTTTT. The full variable domain, with the rest looked up from reference TRBV2 and TRBJ2-2, is EPEVTQTPSHQVTQMGQEVILRCVPISNHLYFYWYRQILGQKVEFLVSFYNNEISEKSEIFDDQFSVERPDGSNFTLKIRSTKLEDSAMYFCASSAGIGLAGTGELFFGEGSRLTVL.

The sample holds many counts of this clonotype. This rearrangement joins TRBV11-1 to TRBJ1-2, with TRBD1 matching 11 bases. The CDR3 extends over 18 amino acids. Trimming cost V 5 bases and J 4 bases; bases outside gene matches: 15. The germline V gene has CDR1 SGHAT and CDR2 FQDESV (reference sequence). CDR3 protein: CASSLGRGGQGAAYGYTF. The CDR3 DNA sequence: TGTGCCAGCAGCCTCGGACGAGGTGGACAGGGGGCGGCCTATGGCTACACCTTC.

The rearrangement joins TRBV12-3 or TRBV12-4 to TRBJ1-2; TRBD1 is a possible D gene (5 bases). V was pared by 2 bases and J by 8 bases, with 18 bases between. The CDR3 loop spans 15 amino acids. The CDR3, as DNA: TGTGCCAGCAGTTTATGGGGGGGAGGCATGTGGGGCTACACCTTC. Amino acids: CASSLWGGGMWGYTF.

This clonotype has ten or more counts. The chain joins TRBV27 to TRBJ2-5; 12 bases map to TRBD2. Trimming cost V 6 bases and J 4 bases; bases outside gene matches: 9. The CDR3 has 16 amino acids. Germline-derived CDR1 and CDR2 are MNHEY and SMNVEV (reference sequence). The CDR3, as DNA: TGTGCCAGCAGGGGGACTAGCGGGCCCGATGGAGAGACCCAGTACTTC. Translated: CASRGTSGPDGETQYF.

This clonotype has ten or more counts. The junction departs from germline at one end; a sequencing error may be responsible. The chain uses TRBV10-3 and TRBJ1-3; D gene uncertain. Per germline, CDR1 ENHRY and CDR2 SYGVKD. The CDR3 covers 16 residues. CDR3 sequence reads: CAISESRGSSGNTICF. CDR3 nucleotides: TGTGCCATCAGTGAGTCGCGCGGGAGCTCTGGAAACACCATATGTTTT.